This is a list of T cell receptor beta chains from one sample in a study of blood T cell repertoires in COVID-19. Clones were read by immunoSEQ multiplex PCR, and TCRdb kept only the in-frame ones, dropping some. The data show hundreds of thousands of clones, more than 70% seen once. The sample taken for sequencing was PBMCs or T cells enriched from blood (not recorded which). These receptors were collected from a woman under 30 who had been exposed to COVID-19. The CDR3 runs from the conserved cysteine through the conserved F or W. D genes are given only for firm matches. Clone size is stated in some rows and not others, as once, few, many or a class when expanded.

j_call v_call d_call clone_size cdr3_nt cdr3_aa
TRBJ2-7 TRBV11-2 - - TGTGCCAGCAGCTTAATCAGGGGTACCTACGAGCAGTACTTC CASSLIRGTYEQYF
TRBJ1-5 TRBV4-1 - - TGCGCCAGCAGCCAAGATCCCCAGCGGAGCAATCAGCCCCAGCATTTT CASSQDPQRSNQPQHF
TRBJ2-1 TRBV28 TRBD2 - TGTGCCAGCAGTCCAACAGCGGGGGGGCCGTATGAGCAGTTCTTC CASSPTAGGPYEQFF
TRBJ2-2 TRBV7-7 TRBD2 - TGTGCCAGCAGCTTAGAGTCCTTGGGCGGGAGGACAACCGGGGAGCTGTTTTTT CASSLESLGGRTTGELFF
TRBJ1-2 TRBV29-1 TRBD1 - TGCAGCGTTGAACAGGGGGCGAGGGGCTACACCTTC CSVEQGARGYTF
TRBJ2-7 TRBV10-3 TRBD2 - TGTGCCACACAACCCGGGACTAGCGGGAGGGGGCACGAGCAGTACTTC CATQPGTSGRGHEQYF
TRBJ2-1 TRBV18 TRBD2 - TGTGCCAGCCAGAGCGGGGGGGCGATACATGAGCAGTTCTTC CASQSGGAIHEQFF
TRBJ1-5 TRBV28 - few TGTGCCAGCAGTCCGCGGCCGACTTGGCCCCAGCATTTT CASSPRPTWPQHF
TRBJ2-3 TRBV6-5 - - TGTGCCAGCAGTTACTCGGGGGCCTTCACAGATACGCAGTATTTT CASSYSGAFTDTQYF
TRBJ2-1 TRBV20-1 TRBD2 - TGCAGTGCTAGTCTAGCGGGAGGTTTATACGGTGAGCAGTTCTTC CSASLAGGLYGEQFF
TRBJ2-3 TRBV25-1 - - TGTGCCAGCAGTGAAAGGGGAGATACGCAGTATTTT CASSERGDTQYF
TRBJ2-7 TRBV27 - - TGTGCCAGCAGTTACGAAGGGAGAGGCTACGAGCAGTACTTC CASSYEGRGYEQYF
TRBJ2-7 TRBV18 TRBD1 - TGTGCCAGCTCAACTGGACAGGTCGAGAAATACGAGCAGTACTTC CASSTGQVEKYEQYF
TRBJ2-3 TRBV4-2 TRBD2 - TGTGCCAGCAGCCAAGGGCGGGGGGTTGCAGATACGCAGTATTTT CASSQGRGVADTQYF
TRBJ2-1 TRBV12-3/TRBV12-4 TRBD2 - TGTGCCAGCCGGACTAGCGGAAACAATGAGCAGTTCTTC CASRTSGNNEQFF
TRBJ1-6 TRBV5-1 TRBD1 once TGCGCCAGCAGTACAGGGGCTAATTCACCCCTCCACTTT CASSTGANSPLHF
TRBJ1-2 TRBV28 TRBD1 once TGTGCCAGCAGTCGGACAGGCCCCCCGGCGAATGGCTACACCTTC CASSRTGPPANGYTF
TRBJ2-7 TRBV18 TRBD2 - TGTGCCAGCTCACCACTAGCGGGAGCCTACGAGCAGTACTTC CASSPLAGAYEQYF
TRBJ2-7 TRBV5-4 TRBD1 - TGTGCCAGCAGCTACGGGACAGTCTCCTACGAGCAGTACTTC CASSYGTVSYEQYF
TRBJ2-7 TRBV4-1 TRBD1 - TGCGCCAGCAGCCTCAACAGGGGCTTCTACGAGCAGTACTTC CASSLNRGFYEQYF
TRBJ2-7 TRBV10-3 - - TGTGCCATCAGAGAAGAGGTTCTCTACGAGCAGTACTTC CAIREEVLYEQYF
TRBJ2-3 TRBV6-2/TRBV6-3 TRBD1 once TGTGCCAGCCGCCCGGGACAGGGATCCACAGATACGCAGTATTTT CASRPGQGSTDTQYF
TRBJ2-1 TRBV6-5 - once TGTGCCAGCGTGGGGGGACCCCACAATGAGCAGTTCTTC CASVGGPHNEQFF
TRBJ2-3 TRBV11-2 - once TGTGCCAGCAGCTTAGGGGGCCTGACAGATACGCAGTATTTT CASSLGGLTDTQYF
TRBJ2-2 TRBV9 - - TGTGCCAGCAGCTGGTATAGGGCAGGGAAGAACACCGGGGAGCTGTTTTTT CASSWYRAGKNTGELFF
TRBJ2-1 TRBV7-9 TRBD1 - TGTGCCAGCAGCGGCCGGGACAGGCCGAACAATGAGCAGTTCTTC CASSGRDRPNNEQFF
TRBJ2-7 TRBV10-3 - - TGTGCCATCAGTGACCGGGACTCGTCAGGGGAGCAGTACTTC CAISDRDSSGEQYF
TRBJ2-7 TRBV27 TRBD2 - TGTGCCAGCAGTCCCTCCCAGCTAGCGGGAGGCCGCGAGCAGTACTTC CASSPSQLAGGREQYF
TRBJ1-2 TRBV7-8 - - TGTGCCAGCAGCATACCCGGGAGAGGGGGGGCCGACTATGGCTACACCTTC CASSIPGRGGADYGYTF
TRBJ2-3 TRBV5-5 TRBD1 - TGTGCCAGCAGCCATCCCCCGAGGGGGCAAGCAGATACGCAGTATTTT CASSHPPRGQADTQYF
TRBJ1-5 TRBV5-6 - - TGTGCCAGCAGCTTGGATGGGGCAGGGGGCAATCAGCCCCAGCATTTT CASSLDGAGGNQPQHF